The 12 T cell receptor beta chains reported below all come from one sample, sequenced in a study of technical replicates of blood from a handful of donors. Sequenced by immunoSEQ multiplex PCR; TCRdb stores in-frame clones only, minus some. Of about 83,000 clones listed, roughly 94% are singletons. The sample consisted of T cells isolated from PBMCs. The source is a human donor in good health.

The chain employs TRBV6-5 and TRBJ1-2; D is unclear. CDR1 is MNHEY, CDR2 SVGAGI, per germline. The CDR3 extends over 13 amino acids. The V and J ends lost 3 bases and 6 bases respectively, with 11 bases between them. The CDR3, as DNA: TGTGCCAGCAGTTATGGGTCGACTAATGGCTACACCTTC. Translated: CASSYGSTNGYTF.

V is TRBV29-1 and J is TRBJ1-2, with D hard to call. V lost 2 bases and J 0 bases, leaving 7 bases between the germline ends. Germline V lookup: CDR1 SQVTM, CDR2 ANQGSEA. This CDR3 spans 13 amino acids. The CDR3 bases are TGCAGCGTTGAAAGTCAGACTAACTATGGCTACACCTTC. As protein: CSVESQTNYGYTF.

This sequence joins TRBV18 and TRBJ2-1; the D gene is possibly TRBD2 (6 bases). Trimming removed 0 bases at V and 0 bases at J, with 12 bases between. The CDR3 totals 17 residues. The germline CDR1 and CDR2 sequences are KGHSH and LQKENI. Here the CDR3 reads CASSPPSTGSSYNEQFF. The CDR3 nucleotides are TGTGCCAGCTCACCACCAAGTACCGGGAGCTCCTACAATGAGCAGTTCTTC.

The rearrangement joins TRBV7-8 to TRBJ2-3, with D possibly TRBD1 on 6 matching bases. Per the germline V gene, CDR1 is SGHVS and CDR2 is FQNEAQ. This CDR3 spans 16 amino acids. V was clipped by 1 base and J by 2 bases, with 13 bases between them. CDR3 protein: CASSLGPPGHTDTQYF. CDR3 DNA sequence: TGTGCCAGCAGCTTAGGGCCCCCGGGACACACAGATACGCAGTATTTT.

This chain joins TRBV28 and TRBJ2-4, with 8 bases lining up with TRBD2. The CDR3 extends over 16 amino acids. Germline CDR1 and CDR2: MDHEN and SYDVKM. V shed 6 bases and J 5 bases; nucleotides not matched to a gene: 12. CDR3 loop: CASSRLGGGPENIQYF. The CDR3 DNA reads TGTGCCAGCAGCCGGCTGGGCGGGGGGCCTGAAAACATTCAGTACTTC.

The CDR3 protein is CATSKRAFGPSGGIEQFF. CDR3 sequence (DNA): TGTGCCACCAGCAAGCGAGCCTTCGGGCCTAGCGGGGGTATTGAGCAGTTCTTC. J is TRBJ2-1 and V is TRBV15, with 10 positions matching TRBD2. Germline lookup yields CDR1 LNHNV and CDR2 YYDKDF (reference sequence). After removal of 4 bases from V and 9 bases from J, the junction contained 18 bases not matched to a gene. CDR3 length: 18 amino acids.

The CDR3 coding sequence is TGTGCCAGCAGCTTACTGGGGGGAGTCTACGAGCAGTACTTC. Translated, it gives CASSLLGGVYEQYF. This sequence joins TRBV7-9 and TRBJ2-7, with D perhaps matching TRBD2 (6 bases). Germline V gene lookup returns CDR1 SEHNR and CDR2 FQNEAQ (reference sequence). V was shortened by 2 bases and J by 3 bases, with 11 bases between the two germline ends. The CDR3 is made up of 14 amino acids. Drawing the rest from reference TRBV7-9 and TRBJ2-7, the complete variable domain is DTGVSQNPRHKITKRGQNVTFRCDPISEHNRLYWYRQTLGQGPEFLTYFQNEAQLEKSRLLSDRFSAERPKGSFSTLEIQRTEQGDSAMYLCASSLLGGVYEQYFGPGTRLTVT.

The V and J genes are TRBV5-1 and TRBJ2-7; D is possibly TRBD1 (5 bases). V dropped 2 bases and J dropped 0 bases, with 6 bases sitting between them. Germline values: CDR1 SGHRS, CDR2 YFSETQ. This CDR3 is built from 13 residues. The CDR3 spells CASSFDSSYEQYF. The DNA for the CDR3 is TGCGCCAGCAGCTTCGACAGCTCCTACGAGCAGTACTTC. The variable domain in full, with the rest retrieved from reference TRBV5-1 and TRBJ2-7, is KAGVTQTPRYLIKTRGQQVTLSCSPISGHRSVSWYQQTPGQGLQFLFEYFSETQRNKGNFPGRFSGRQFSNSRSEMNVSTLELGDSALYLCASSFDSSYEQYFGPGTRLTVT.

The chain joins TRBV5-1 to TRBJ2-7; the D gene is possibly TRBD1 (7 bases). There are 13 residues in the CDR3. Per the germline V gene, CDR1 is SGHRS and CDR2 is YFSETQ. V was pared by 4 bases and J by 8 bases, with 16 bases between. CDR3 region: CASSPQGGEKQYF. As DNA, the CDR3 is TGCGCCAGCAGCCCCCAGGGGGGTGAGAAGCAGTACTTC.

The genes are TRBV6-1 and TRBJ2-7; 7 bases line up with TRBD2. In germline, CDR1 is MNHNS, CDR2 SASEGT. The length of the CDR3 is 13 residues. The V and J ends lost 7 bases and 3 bases, in that order; junction bases with no gene match: 6. CDR3 protein: CASMPSGFYEQYF. The CDR3 region has the DNA TGTGCCAGCATGCCTAGCGGATTCTACGAGCAGTACTTC.

This clone was seen only once. The chain uses TRBV27 and TRBJ2-1, with D perhaps matching TRBD2 (5 bases). Per the germline V gene, CDR1 is MNHEY and CDR2 is SMNVEV (reference sequence). V lost 3 bases, J lost 6 bases, and 9 bases lay in between. The CDR3 totals 13 residues. The CDR3 loop is CASSLSEGNEQFF. In DNA, the CDR3 is TGTGCCAGCAGTTTGTCAGAGGGCAATGAGCAGTTCTTC.

The chain has TRBV10-1 and TRBJ2-7; tentative D call: TRBD1 (5 bases). Trimming took 4 bases from V and 6 from J, leaving 10 bases between them. This CDR3 contains 12 residues. Germline-derived CDR1 and CDR2 are WNHNN and SYGVQD (reference sequence). The DNA of the CDR3 is TGCGCCAGCAGTGGGACAATGGGCGAGCAGTACTTC. Amino acid sequence: CASSGTMGEQYF.